These 5 T cell receptor beta chains were all obtained from the same sample, sequenced in a study of blood T cell repertoires in COVID-19. Sequencing was performed with immunoSEQ multiplex PCR; in TCRdb, only in-frame clones are kept and a portion is missing. The table shows around 40,000 clones, with 65% to 85% occurring only once. Sample: peripheral blood. Source of these receptors: a woman of 80 years or more with acute or convalescent COVID-19.

This chain joins TRBV18 and TRBJ2-4; D might be TRBD1 (6 bases). The CDR3 is 17 residues long. V was cut by 4 bases and J by 0 bases, with 16 bases left in between. Per the germline V gene, CDR1 is KGHSH and CDR2 is LQKENI. The CDR3 nucleotides are TGTGCCAGCTCACTATCTACAGGGCCACCAGCCAAAAACATTCAGTACTTC. This codes for CASSLSTGPPAKNIQYF. The whole variable domain, filled in from reference TRBV18 and TRBJ2-4, reads NAGVMQNPRHLVRRRGQEARLRCSPMKGHSHVYWYRQLPEEGLKFMVYLQKENIIDESGMPKERFSAEFPKEGPSILRIQQVVRGDSAAYFCASSLSTGPPAKNIQYFGAGTRLSVL.

The V gene is TRBV29-1, the J gene TRBJ1-5; 8 nucleotides agree with TRBD1. The germline CDR1 and CDR2 sequences are SQVTM and ANQGSEA. The ends lost 4 bases at V and 0 bases at J; junction bases unmatched: 2. This CDR3 region has 14 residues. The CDR3 DNA is TGCAGCGTTGCAGGGGGCCCTAGCAATCAGCCCCAGCATTTT. This sequence encodes CSVAGGPSNQPQHF.

The V and J genes are TRBV2 and TRBJ1-2; 8 bases fit TRBD1. The CDR3 has 15 amino acids. The germline V gene encodes CDR1 SNHLY and CDR2 FYNNEI. Germline trimming cut 7 bases from V and 6 bases from J; bases unmatched to any gene: 13. The CDR3 here is CASTFQQGVANGYTF. The DNA for the CDR3 is TGTGCCAGCACTTTCCAACAGGGGGTAGCGAATGGCTACACCTTC.

This clone came up a few times. The DNA of the CDR3 is TGTGCCAGCAGTTCTACGGGGAGGGGTCGTGGCTACACCTTC. Translating gives CASSSTGRGRGYTF. The rearrangement links TRBV28 to TRBJ1-2, with D possibly TRBD1 on 5 matching bases. Deletions cut 4 bases from V and 7 bases from J, with 16 bases between. From germline, CDR1 is MDHEN and CDR2 SYDVKM. The CDR3 consists of 14 residues.

This clone has just one count. V gene TRBV18 combines with J gene TRBJ1-4; possibly TRBD1 for D (5 bases). Germline loops: CDR1 KGHSH, CDR2 LQKENI. The CDR3 is 15 amino acids. V shed 4 bases and J shed 2 bases, with 11 bases lying between them. CDR3 residues: CASSRQGGTNEKLFF. The CDR3 DNA reads as TGTGCCAGCTCACGGCAGGGTGGCACTAATGAAAAACTGTTTTTT.